The 15 T cell receptor beta chains in this list originate from one sample, sequenced in a study of blood T cell repertoires in COVID-19. Sequencing used immunoSEQ multiplex PCR; TCRdb keeps in-frame clones, though not all of them. Of approximately 66,000 clones listed, 75% to 90% are singletons. The specimen sequenced was peripheral blood. The receptor source for this set is a human donor with active COVID-19. The donor label of this sample is uncertain.

The V and J genes are TRBV29-1 and TRBJ2-1; D is perhaps TRBD1 (6 bases). The V gene's germline CDR1 is SQVTM and CDR2 ANQGSEA. V gave up 4 bases and J gave up 11 bases, with 18 bases separating them. The CDR3 extends over 13 amino acids. The CDR3 region has the DNA TGCAGCGTTGTTTGGGGCAGGGGTTCACAGCAGTTCTTC. Translated: CSVVWGRGSQQFF.

This clone was counted a few times. This chain uses TRBV7-2 with TRBJ2-2; TRBD1 agrees at 7 bases. Germline CDR1 is SGHTA and CDR2 is FQGNSA. This CDR3 comprises 16 residues. The V gene end was trimmed by 6 bases and the J gene end by 2 bases; junction bases not matched to a gene: 9. The chain's CDR3 is CASSRTGTDNTGELFF. CDR3 DNA: TGTGCCAGCAGTCGAACCGGGACAGATAACACCGGGGAGCTGTTTTTT.

The rearrangement links TRBV3-1 (or the pseudogene TRBV3-2) to TRBJ2-5; the match to TRBD2 covers 12 bases. Trimming cost V 8 bases and J 4 bases; bases outside gene matches: 5. The CDR3 totals 14 residues. Germline CDR1 is LGHDT and CDR2 is YNNKEL (reference sequence). The CDR3 is CASGTSGSLETQYF. The CDR3 nucleotides read TGTGCCAGCGGGACTAGCGGGTCCCTAGAGACCCAGTACTTC.

The rearrangement uses TRBV21-1 and TRBJ2-7; TRBD2 is the table's D call, not checked against the DNA. TRBV21-1 is designated a pseudogene. The CDR3 consists of 10 residues. In nucleotides, the CDR3 is TGTGCCAGCAGCGTCGGGGGGGAGTACTTC. Translating it yields CASSVGGEYF.

The J gene is TRBJ2-7, the V gene TRBV24-1; a possible D gene is TRBD2 (6 bases). This CDR3 is 15 amino acids long. CDR1 is KGHDR, CDR2 SFDVKD, per germline. Trimming took 2 bases from V and 4 from J, leaving 14 bases between them. The CDR3 sequence: CATSDSSGPWYEQYF. Here the CDR3 DNA reads TGTGCCACCAGTGATTCCAGCGGGCCCTGGTACGAGCAGTACTTC.

The J gene is TRBJ2-5, the V gene TRBV10-3; 11 bases map to TRBD2. V trimming: 0 bases; J trimming: 1 base; junction bases outside the gene matches: 7. The CDR3 contains 18 residues. Germline lookup yields CDR1 ENHRY and CDR2 SYGVKD. The CDR3 spells CAISESVASGGTQETQYF. The CDR3 nucleotides are TGTGCCATCAGTGAGTCGGTGGCTAGCGGGGGGACCCAAGAGACCCAGTACTTC.

J is TRBJ1-2 and V is TRBV27; 9 nucleotides match TRBD1. This CDR3 has 13 amino acids. Germline loops: CDR1 MNHEY, CDR2 SMNVEV (reference sequence). The ends lost 5 bases at V and 5 bases at J; junction bases unmatched: 3. As DNA, the CDR3 is TGTGCCAGCAGTCGACAGGGGGGGTATGGCTACACCTTC. It encodes CASSRQGGYGYTF.

The chain has TRBV7-2 and TRBJ1-2, with 9 bases identical to TRBD1. The CDR3 totals 14 residues. Losses at the gene ends were 1 base for V and 6 bases for J; bases not matched to a gene: 3. Germline-derived CDR1 and CDR2 are SGHTA and FQGNSA. DNA of the CDR3: TGTGCCAGCAGCTTAGGGGGACAGGGCAATGGCTACACCTTC. Translating gives CASSLGGQGNGYTF.

This clone was seen more than once but under ten times. The J gene is TRBJ2-7, the V gene TRBV10-3; a possible D gene is TRBD2 (6 bases). This CDR3 is built from 13 residues. CDR1 ENHRY and CDR2 SYGVKD come from the germline V gene. The germline V and J ends were trimmed by 7 bases and 3 bases, with 13 bases remaining between them. Here the CDR3 reads CAIKPSDSYEQYF. CDR3 DNA sequence: TGTGCCATCAAGCCTAGCGATAGCTACGAGCAGTACTTC.

This chain connects TRBV5-6 to TRBJ2-5, with TRBD2 identical over 9 bases. This CDR3 spans 13 amino acids. Germline CDR1 SGHDT, CDR2 YYEEEE. V trimming: 5 bases; J trimming: 5 bases; junction bases outside the gene matches: 4. CDR3 in DNA: TGTGCCAGCAGTCTGAGCGGGGGGGAGACCCAGTACTTC. Protein sequence: CASSLSGGETQYF.

The chain has TRBV3-1 (or the pseudogene TRBV3-2) and TRBJ1-5; 7 nucleotides agree with TRBD1. This CDR3 has 15 residues. Per germline, CDR1 LGHDT and CDR2 YNNKEL (reference sequence). With V trimmed by 4 bases and J by 6 bases, 9 bases remained unmatched. CDR3 region: CASSPETGLVQPQHF. The CDR3 DNA is TGTGCCAGCAGCCCAGAGACAGGGTTAGTTCAGCCCCAGCATTTT.

The rearrangement links TRBV3-1 (or the pseudogene TRBV3-2) to TRBJ2-3; 9 positions agree with TRBD2. Trimming removed 4 bases from V and 2 bases from J; junction bases left unmatched: 4. The CDR3 sequence is 15 residues long. Germline-derived CDR1 and CDR2 are LGHDT and YNNKEL (reference sequence). CDR3 DNA sequence: TGTGCCAGCAGCCGAGCGGGGGGCCTCACAGATACGCAGTATTTT. Amino acids: CASSRAGGLTDTQYF.

CDR3 region: CSASTSGPFYEQYF. The CDR3 coding sequence is TGCAGTGCTAGTACTAGCGGCCCATTCTACGAGCAGTACTTC. The V and J genes are TRBV20-1 and TRBJ2-7, with 8 bases identical to TRBD2. V lost 3 bases and J lost 3; bases outside the gene matches: 7. Germline CDR1 DFQATT, CDR2 SNEGSKA (reference sequence). This CDR3 is 14 amino acids long.

The V call is TRBV6-2 or TRBV6-3, the J call TRBJ2-2, with 11 bases matching TRBD2. The CDR3 sequence is 15 residues long. Germline trimming cut 5 bases from V and 7 bases from J; bases unmatched to any gene: 6. Germline V gene data show CDR1 as MNHEY and CDR2 as SVGEGT. CDR3 amino acids: CASSQGLAVLGELFF. As DNA, the CDR3 is TGTGCCAGCAGTCAGGGACTAGCGGTACTCGGGGAGCTGTTTTTT.

In nucleotides, the CDR3 is TGTGCCAGCACCCCAACTAGCGGGGGAAGGGGAAGGGATACGCAGTATTTT. Its translation: CASTPTSGGRGRDTQYF. The V call is TRBV5-4, the J call TRBJ2-3; 11 bases fit TRBD2. J gave up 6 bases and V 6 bases, and 15 bases lay outside the gene matches. This CDR3 has 17 residues. CDR1 and CDR2 from the germline V gene are SGHNT and YYREEE (reference sequence).